Below, 21 T cell receptor beta chains from the same sample are listed, as sequenced in a study of CD8 T cells in Susac syndrome (dated by TCRdb to 2018 to 2020). Receptors were amplified or captured by the immunoSEQ multiplex PCR assay. RNA was extracted using the RNeasy kit, and about 0.45 to 1 ug of the RNA was reverse transcribed with random hexamers. TCRdb's own reprocessing of the public reads used fastp at Q25 and MiXCR and kept productive beta chains. Rows with one shared CDR3 protein collapse into an entry with the most common genes and DNA. Present in this sample are 150,000 to 200,000 distinct CDR3 sequences, about 91% of which were seen just once. The leading ten clones occupy approximately 0.09% of the sample. Sequencing was performed on CD4+ T cells from PBMCs. The receptors shown here come from a human donor with Susac syndrome.

The V and J genes are TRBV5-1 and TRBJ2-5, with TRBD2 identical over 7 bases. Trimming at V came to 0 bases and at J to 2 bases, leaving 7 bases not matched to a gene. This CDR3 spans 16 amino acids. The germline V gene encodes CDR1 SGHRS and CDR2 YFSETQ. The DNA for the CDR3 is TGCGCCAGCAGCTTGGTGGCGGGAGTAGAACAAGAGACCCAGTACTTC. This encodes CASSLVAGVEQETQYF.

This clonotype was detected once. This chain uses TRBV5-4 with TRBJ2-5; the D is unclear. This CDR3 contains 14 residues. Germline V gives CDR1 SGHNT, CDR2 YYREEE (reference sequence). V lost 3 bases, J lost 2 bases, and 11 bases lay in between. The CDR3 loop reads CASSYITLQETQYF. CDR3 nucleotide sequence: TGTGCCAGCAGCTACATAACTCTACAAGAGACCCAGTACTTC.

The J gene is TRBJ2-7, the V gene TRBV5-1; D is perhaps TRBD2 (7 bases). V lost 4 bases to trimming and J lost 2 bases, with 16 bases between them. The CDR3 sequence is 15 residues long. Germline V gives CDR1 SGHRS, CDR2 YFSETQ. The CDR3 sequence: CASSEGGGPTYEQYF. As DNA, the CDR3 is TGCGCCAGCAGCGAGGGAGGGGGGCCCACCTACGAGCAGTACTTC.

The rearrangement uses TRBV6-5 and TRBJ2-7, with a tentative D call TRBD1 (5 bases). V was shortened by 2 bases and J by 2 bases, with 7 bases between the two germline ends. CDR1 and CDR2 (germline): MNHEY, SVGAGI. The CDR3 sequence is 13 residues long. The CDR3 DNA is TGTGCCAGCAGTTACAGGGGCGCCTACGAGCAGTACTTC. Its protein is CASSYRGAYEQYF.

V gene TRBV5-4 combines with J gene TRBJ2-5, with TRBD2 matching over 7 bases. With 2 bases clipped from V and 2 bases from J, the junction kept 9 bases outside the gene matches. This CDR3 contains 16 residues. CDR1 and CDR2 (germline): SGHNT, YYREEE (reference sequence). In DNA, the CDR3 is TGTGCCAGCAGCTTTGCGAGAGCTAGCGGACAAGAGACCCAGTACTTC. Residues: CASSFARASGQETQYF.

This sequence joins TRBV6-2 or TRBV6-3 and TRBJ1-2; 8 bases align to TRBD1. With V trimmed by 4 bases and J by 5 bases, 3 bases remained unmatched. This CDR3 spans 13 amino acids. Germline V lookup: CDR1 MNHEY, CDR2 SVGEGT. CDR3 nucleotides: TGTGCCAGCAGTTCCAGGGGGCCTTATGGCTACACCTTC. It specifies CASSSRGPYGYTF.

The gene calls are TRBV6-5 and TRBJ1-4, with D possibly matching TRBD1 (6 bases). Trimming took 2 bases from V and 8 from J, leaving 15 bases between them. The CDR3 consists of 15 residues. Germline lookup yields CDR1 MNHEY and CDR2 SVGAGI. The CDR3 sequence is CASSYAGGAGEKLFF. For the CDR3, the DNA is TGTGCCAGCAGTTACGCTGGGGGCGCCGGGGAAAAACTGTTTTTT.

The chain combines TRBV30 with TRBJ2-7; D call uncertain. CDR1 and CDR2 (germline): GTSNPN, SVGIG (reference sequence). This CDR3 has 16 residues. Trimming took off 0 bases at V and 4 bases at J, with 19 bases between the two ends. For the CDR3, the DNA is TGTGCCTGGAGTGTGCCCCGTTCCCGAATAGGGTACGAGCAGTACTTC. Translating gives CAWSVPRSRIGYEQYF.

J is TRBJ2-3 and V is TRBV7-2; 8 bases agree with TRBD1. This CDR3 has 17 residues. Losses at the gene ends were 1 base for V and 1 base for J; bases not matched to a gene: 7. Germline CDR1 is SGHTA and CDR2 is FQGNSA. CDR3 protein: CASSLVRSGGRTDTQYF. The CDR3 bases are TGTGCCAGCAGCTTAGTGCGGTCAGGGGGCCGCACAGATACGCAGTATTTT. Full variable domain (rest looked up from reference TRBV7-2 and TRBJ2-3): GAGVSQSPSNKVTEKGKDVELRCDPISGHTALYWYRQSLGQGLEFLIYFQGNSAPDKSGLPSDRFSAERTGGSVSTLTIQRTQQEDSAVYLCASSLVRSGGRTDTQYFGPGTRLTVL.

The J gene is TRBJ2-1, the V gene TRBV6-2 or TRBV6-3; TRBD2 agrees at 10 bases. CDR3 length: 15 residues. Germline CDR1 and CDR2: MNHEY and SVGEGT. With 5 bases clipped from V and 2 bases from J, the junction kept 3 bases outside the gene matches. CDR3 protein: CASSIAGGTYNEQFF. For the CDR3, the DNA is TGTGCCAGCAGTATAGCGGGGGGAACCTACAATGAGCAGTTCTTC.

The chain employs TRBV5-1 and TRBJ2-7; 7 nucleotides line up with TRBD1. Germline values: CDR1 SGHRS, CDR2 YFSETQ. With 3 bases clipped from V and 9 bases from J, the junction kept 12 bases outside the gene matches. CDR3 length: 14 amino acids. CDR3 sequence: CASSSDRPTGAQYF. The CDR3 coding sequence is TGCGCCAGCAGCTCGGACAGGCCCACCGGGGCGCAGTACTTC.

The chain uses TRBV7-8 and TRBJ2-7, with 7 bases that match TRBD1. Trimming cost V 5 bases and J 3 bases; bases outside gene matches: 4. This CDR3 has 13 residues. Germline loops: CDR1 SGHVS, CDR2 FQNEAQ. CDR3 in DNA: TGTGCCAGCAGCGAGAACAGGGGCTACGAGCAGTACTTC. This gives the protein CASSENRGYEQYF.

The gene calls are TRBV20-1 and TRBJ2-5; D not resolved. V lost 3 bases, J lost 2 bases, and 4 bases lay in between. The CDR3 loop spans 11 amino acids. Germline CDR1 is DFQATT and CDR2 is SNEGSKA (reference sequence). The CDR3 sequence is CSARIQETQYF. The DNA of the CDR3 is TGCAGTGCTAGGATTCAAGAGACCCAGTACTTC.

This clonotype was recorded a few times. The chain carries TRBV14 and TRBJ1-5; the D is unclear. CDR1 and CDR2 from the germline V gene are SGHDN and FVKESK. This CDR3 region has 13 residues. V gave up 0 bases and J gave up 6 bases, with 6 bases separating them. The CDR3 protein is CASSQDLGQPQHF. CDR3 coding DNA: TGTGCCAGCAGCCAAGACCTCGGTCAGCCCCAGCATTTT.

The V call is TRBV12-3 or TRBV12-4, the J call TRBJ2-2; perhaps TRBD1 as D (5 bases). The CDR3 is 15 amino acids. V lost 0 bases to trimming and J lost 1 base, with 6 bases between them. The CDR3 coding sequence is TGTGCCAGCAGTTTAGCCGACAGGAACACCGGGGAGCTGTTTTTT. This translates into CASSLADRNTGELFF.

The rearrangement joins TRBV18 to TRBJ1-1, with 10 positions matching TRBD1. This CDR3 is 15 amino acids long. Germline lookup yields CDR1 KGHSH and CDR2 LQKENI. The V gene end was trimmed by 3 bases and the J gene end by 4 bases; junction bases not matched to a gene: 5. The CDR3 sequence: CASSPRQGASTEAFF. The CDR3 region has the DNA TGTGCCAGCTCACCCAGACAGGGGGCGAGCACTGAAGCTTTCTTT.

The CDR3 DNA reads TGTGCCAGCAGTTGGGGACAGGGGTTCACAGATACGCAGTATTTT. This sequence encodes CASSWGQGFTDTQYF. The rearrangement joins TRBV6-5 to TRBJ2-3; 10 bases map to TRBD1. Germline-derived CDR1 and CDR2 are MNHEY and SVGAGI. The CDR3 consists of 15 residues. J lost 2 bases, V lost 4 bases, and 3 bases had no gene match.

This rearrangement joins TRBV18 to TRBJ2-6; D gene uncertain. CDR1 is KGHSH and CDR2 is LQKENI in the germline V gene. CDR3 length: 16 amino acids. The V and J ends lost 2 bases and 0 bases respectively, with 8 bases between them. CDR3 loop: CASSPGQSSGANVLTF. CDR3 DNA sequence: TGTGCCAGCTCACCAGGGCAGAGCTCTGGGGCCAACGTCCTGACTTTC.

The gene calls are TRBV30 and TRBJ2-3; TRBD2 agrees at 7 bases. The CDR3 spans 14 residues. Germline trimming cut 1 base from V and 4 bases from J; bases unmatched to any gene: 5. In germline, CDR1 is GTSNPN, CDR2 SVGIG (reference sequence). CDR3 residues: CAWSASGVPDTQYF. The CDR3 DNA is TGTGCCTGGAGTGCGAGCGGGGTGCCAGATACGCAGTATTTT.

The CDR3 protein is CASKPGDIGRYEQYF. The CDR3 DNA follows: TGTGCCAGCAAACCCGGGGACATTGGCCGCTACGAGCAGTACTTC. V gene TRBV6-5 combines with J gene TRBJ2-7; weak D call: TRBD1 (6 bases). In germline, CDR1 is MNHEY, CDR2 SVGAGI. This CDR3 is 15 amino acids long. V shed 7 bases and J shed 3 bases, with 19 bases lying between them.

The CDR3 DNA is TGTGCCAGCAGCCTGGAGAAGGGGGTTAATCAGCCCCAGCATTTT. The encoded protein is CASSLEKGVNQPQHF. The chain combines TRBV6-5 with TRBJ1-5; weak D call: TRBD1 (6 bases). V shed 6 bases and J shed 4 bases, with 16 bases lying between them. The CDR3 consists of 15 residues. CDR1 and CDR2 from the germline V gene are MNHEY and SVGAGI.